This record covers a single TCR beta chain. This specimen comes from a study of blood T cell repertoires in COVID-19. Study-wide context: The analysed material was cDNA or gDNA that came from T cells, B-cell-depleted T cells, or PBMCs.

With 8 bases removed from V and 3 bases from J, the gap between germline ends came to 11 bases. Looked up from germline, CDR1 is MDHEN and CDR2 is SYDVKM. The length of the CDR3 is 13 residues. In the authors' methods: The authors estimated nucleated cell counts from reference gene primer amplification. The protocol was immunoSEQ multiplex PCR, while the TCRdb copy is restricted to in-frame clones and leaves out a portion. D and trimming were read from the DNA, whereas the V and J calls and clone size are those reported in that table. The table records more than 55,000 clones, less than 80% of them present only once.

Sequencing used peripheral blood. This receptor was obtained from a human donor in a cohort sampled during active COVID-19. The chain has TRBV28 and TRBJ1-5, with D tentatively TRBD1 (5 bases). CDR3 DNA sequence: TGTGCCAGCTGGGGGGACGTCAATCAGCCCCAGCATTTT. Translation gives CASWGDVNQPQHF.